These 10 T cell receptor beta chains were sequenced from one sample in a study of T cells in Graves' hyperthyroidism and ophthalmopathy. Amplified TCR beta CDR3 regions came from RNA transcripts. In the first-round RT-PCR of the TCR CDR3, the HTBI primer set was used. TCRdb independently ran MiXCR on the multiplex PCR reads; one entry per CDR3 protein. The sample shows some 570,000 distinct CDR3 sequences, approximately 15% of them seen only once. Sequences were obtained from blood. The receptors shown here come from a woman aged 18-30 years with Graves' ophthalmopathy.

This clonotype was seen ten or more times. The chain employs TRBV10-3 and TRBJ1-1, with TRBD1 as a possible D gene (5 bases). The CDR3 is 11 amino acids. Trimming removed 10 bases at V and 5 bases at J, with 11 bases between. CDR1 is ENHRY and CDR2 is SYGVKD in the germline V gene. CDR3 nucleotides: TGTGCCACCAGGTGGGGGACTGAAGCTTTCTTT. Translating gives CATRWGTEAFF.

With respect to this clonotype: The junction and the germline gene differ at one end; a read error may be behind it. This chain uses TRBV3-1 with TRBJ2-2; the D call may be TRBD1 or TRBD2 (5 bases each). Germline values: CDR1 LGHDT, CDR2 YNNKEL (reference sequence). The CDR3 contains 13 residues. The CDR3 DNA reads TGTGCCGGCAGCCAAGCGGACACCGGGGAGCTGTTTTTC. This translates into CAGSQADTGELFF.

This clonotype has at least ten counts. This chain links TRBV6-2 or TRBV6-3 with TRBJ2-1; weak D call: TRBD1 (7 bases). Deletions cut 2 bases from V and 2 bases from J, with 16 bases between. The V gene's germline CDR1 is MNHEY and CDR2 SVGEGT. The length of the CDR3 is 17 residues. Here the CDR3 DNA reads TGTGCCAGCAGTTACCGACAGACAGGGACTGCCTACAATGAGCAGTTCTTC. Its translation is CASSYRQTGTAYNEQFF.

This chain joins TRBV12-3 or TRBV12-4 and TRBJ2-3, with TRBD2 matching over 12 bases. The V and J ends lost 5 bases and 3 bases, in that order; junction bases with no gene match: 12. This CDR3 is 18 amino acids long. In DNA form, the CDR3 reads TGTGCCAGCAGTGATACAGTGACCGGGACTAGCGGGACAGATACGCAGTATTTT. It encodes CASSDTVTGTSGTDTQYF.

This clonotype appeared many times. The V gene is TRBV4-2, the J gene TRBJ2-7, with D perhaps TRBD2 (7 bases). The CDR3 has 17 residues. Germline V gene data show CDR1 as LGHNA and CDR2 as YNFKEQ. The ends were cut back, 0 bases at V and 0 bases at J, with 15 bases in the middle. The CDR3 nucleotides read TGTGCCAGCAGCCAAGATAGGGGGGGGACGGTCTCCTACGAGCAGTACTTC. Its protein product is CASSQDRGGTVSYEQYF.

There are many counts of this clonotype. This rearrangement joins TRBV28 to TRBJ1-1; D is uncertain. Trimming took 6 bases from V and 7 from J, leaving 15 bases between them. The germline CDR1 and CDR2 sequences are MDHEN and SYDVKM. The length of the CDR3 is 13 residues. CDR3 loop: CASRIRTGREAFF. The CDR3 DNA is TGTGCCAGCAGGATAAGGACGGGCCGTGAAGCTTTCTTT.

The sample holds many counts of this clonotype. The gene calls are TRBV6-6 and TRBJ1-2; D ambiguous. There are 15 residues in the CDR3. Germline CDR1 is MNHNY and CDR2 is SVGAGI (reference sequence). V gave up 2 bases and J gave up 1 base, with 11 bases separating them. Here the CDR3 reads CASSYAGVHNYGYTF. For the CDR3, the DNA is TGTGCCAGCAGTTACGCCGGGGTTCATAACTATGGCTACACCTTC.

This clonotype was counted ten times or more. This chain uses TRBV9 with TRBJ1-1; 7 bases match TRBD1. Germline-derived CDR1 and CDR2 are SGDLS and YYNGEE. Trimming removed 3 bases from V and 6 bases from J; junction bases left unmatched: 11. This CDR3 has 15 residues. This CDR3 reads CASSARTGGGPEAFF. The CDR3 nucleotides are TGTGCCAGCAGCGCCCGGACAGGTGGAGGTCCTGAAGCTTTCTTT.

This clonotype was seen at least ten times. V is TRBV3-1 and J is TRBJ1-2, with 7 bases that match TRBD1. The CDR3 sequence is 16 residues long. J lost 3 bases, V lost 0 bases, and 7 bases had no gene match. Germline values: CDR1 LGHDT, CDR2 YNNKEL (reference sequence). CDR3 in amino acids: CASSQETRDRDYGYTF. The CDR3 bases are TGTGCCAGCAGCCAAGAAACACGGGACAGAGACTATGGCTACACCTTC.

This clonotype was counted many times. A read error may explain this, as a much larger clone is one base away. V usage is TRBV7-8 and J usage is TRBJ1-1; D unclear. Per germline, CDR1 SGHVS and CDR2 FQNEAQ. Between the trimmed V and J ends, which lost 2 bases and 3 bases, there was a span of 4 bases. CDR3 length: 12 residues. CDR3 amino acids: CASSLMDTEAFF. In nucleotides, the CDR3 is TGTGCCAGCAGCTTAATGGACACTGAAGCTTTCTTT.